These 9 T cell receptor beta chains came from one sample sequenced in a study of regulatory and conventional T cells in RAG deficiency. Using immunoSEQ multiplex PCR, the repertoire was profiled, and TCRdb retains in-frame clones only, with some absent. The data show about 29,000 clones, with 90% to 95% seen just once and about 0.16% held by the top ten. Blood CD4+ CD25-low CD127-high conventional T cells supplied the genomic DNA template. The sample also formed part of further work on regulatory T cells. This second study says: Primers: 52 TRBV forward and 13 TRBJ reverse.

The material sequenced was CD25- CD4+ T cells sorted from blood. The receptor source for this set is a human donor in good health.

This chain links TRBV15 with TRBJ2-2; no definite D call. Trimming removed 0 bases at V and 5 bases at J, with 10 bases between. This CDR3 contains 15 residues. Germline lookup yields CDR1 LNHNV and CDR2 YYDKDF (reference sequence). The CDR3 spells CATSRDKKLTGELFF. The CDR3 DNA reads as TGTGCCACCAGCAGAGATAAAAAACTTACCGGGGAGCTGTTTTTT.

This clone was seen a single time. This rearrangement joins TRBV5-6 to TRBJ1-2; 7 bases match TRBD1. The CDR3 totals 16 residues. Germline-derived CDR1 and CDR2 are SGHDT and YYEEEE. V trimming: 4 bases; J trimming: 4 bases; junction bases outside the gene matches: 13. The CDR3 DNA follows: TGTGCCAGCAGCCCCACCAGGGAACAGGGGAGCTATGGCTACACCTTC. It specifies CASSPTREQGSYGYTF.

The CDR3 sequence is CASSWAGTQGLINEKLFF. The CDR3 DNA reads TGTGCCAGCAGCTGGGCCGGGACTCAGGGCCTCATTAATGAAAAACTGTTTTTT. The genes are TRBV7-9 and TRBJ1-4; weak D call: TRBD1 (5 bases). Germline V gives CDR1 SEHNR, CDR2 FQNEAQ (reference sequence). Trimming shortened V by 4 bases and J by 4 bases, and 22 bases separated the two germline ends. This CDR3 has 18 amino acids.

The chain combines TRBV20-1 with TRBJ2-7; 7 bases align to TRBD1. The CDR3 contains 11 residues. Germline CDR1 DFQATT, CDR2 SNEGSKA (reference sequence). J lost 6 bases, V lost 4 bases, and 3 bases had no gene match. CDR3 protein: CSATQGTEQYF. The CDR3 nucleotides are TGCAGTGCTACACAGGGGACCGAGCAGTACTTC.

In nucleotides, the CDR3 is TGCGCCAGCAGGTTAAACTTTCCGAGCTCCTACGAGCAGTACTTC. Protein sequence: CASRLNFPSSYEQYF. J is TRBJ2-7 and V is TRBV5-1; D is undetermined. The CDR3 is 15 amino acids. Trimming left V 5 bases short and J 0 bases short, with 15 bases between. CDR1 and CDR2 from the germline V gene are SGHRS and YFSETQ.

The sample holds a few counts of this clone. This chain connects TRBV5-6 to TRBJ2-2, with D possibly being TRBD1 (6 bases). Trimming removed 4 bases at V and 3 bases at J, with 13 bases between. The germline CDR1 and CDR2 sequences are SGHDT and YYEEEE. CDR3 length equals 15 residues. The DNA of the CDR3 is TGTGCCAGCAGCCGAGGACAGAGCTACACCGGGGAGCTGTTTTTT. As protein: CASSRGQSYTGELFF.

This chain connects TRBV6-5 to TRBJ2-1; 9 bases map to TRBD1. The CDR3 consists of 16 residues. With 4 bases clipped from V and 3 bases from J, the junction kept 7 bases outside the gene matches. Looked up from germline, CDR1 is MNHEY and CDR2 is SVGAGI. CDR3 amino acids: CASSSRTGVGYNEQFF. The CDR3 coding sequence is TGTGCCAGCAGTTCGAGGACAGGGGTTGGCTACAATGAGCAGTTCTTC.

The rearrangement uses TRBV4-1 and TRBJ2-7, with D maybe TRBD1 (6 bases). CDR3 length: 16 amino acids. Trimming stripped 1 base from V and 2 bases from J, with 15 bases between. Germline V gene sequence: CDR1 MGHRA, CDR2 YSYEKL. The CDR3 nucleotides read TGCGCCAGCAGCCAAGGTCAAGGGGGATCCCCCTACGAGCAGTACTTC. Protein sequence: CASSQGQGGSPYEQYF.

This chain connects TRBV14 to TRBJ1-2, with a tentative D call TRBD1 (6 bases). The CDR3 is made up of 14 amino acids. Germline assignment: CDR1 SGHDN and CDR2 FVKESK. Trimming stripped 2 bases from V and 7 bases from J, with 14 bases between. As DNA, the CDR3 is TGTGCCAGCAGCCAACAAATGGGGACAACTGGCTACACCTTC. This gives the protein CASSQQMGTTGYTF.